This T cell receptor (beta chain) was found in a study of long-term antiretroviral therapy in people with HIV. Whole-study results and caveats: Unavailable data included ART adherence, viral resistance and therapy changes (switches in treatment).

In germline, CDR1 is SGHTA, CDR2 FQGTGA. The CDR3 consists of 12 residues. The V end was cut by 2 bases, the J end by 5 bases, with 7 bases between. This clone was recorded only once. Its antigen is unidentified. The assay used was immunoSEQ (version v3.0), run at survey level. The protocol was immunoSEQ multiplex PCR, while the TCRdb copy is restricted to in-frame clones and leaves out a portion. Of some 18,000 clones listed, around 76% are singletons. HIV-positive participants all received treatment in the United States. 1-10 million cryopreserved PBMC were held in samples before DNA extraction. The sequences come from unsorted PBMCs, collected 0.5 years before starting antiretroviral therapy. The V gene is TRBV7-3, the J gene TRBJ2-7; D not certain. The TCR sequence derives from a woman aged 45-65 years with HIV. DNA for the CDR3: TGTGCCAGCAGCTTAGCAGGTGACGAGCAGTACTTC. Translated: CASSLAGDEQYF.